A single T cell receptor (beta chain) is shown here with its context. The antigen is not known. Losses at the gene ends were 5 bases for V and 4 bases for J; bases not matched to a gene: 7. This CDR3 contains 15 residues. Whole-study findings and limits: The TCR gene usage of tumor memory CD4+ T cells clustered together with blood and lymph node memory CD4+ cells and with lymph node naive CD4+ cells.

Constant-region reverse primers amplified full-length variable regions, followed by semi-nested Nested Universal Primer A PCR. TCRdb analysed the 5' RACE reads with MiXCR anew, one entry per CDR3 protein. The sample comprises 12,000 or so distinct CDR3 sequences, roughly half of which are singletons, and around 12% rests with the top ten. Tregs were sorted as CD4+CD25+CD127-/low cells. Sequencing used tumor-infiltrating Tregs sorted from the breast tumor. The receptor was derived from a female donor with breast cancer. This sequence joins TRBV12-3 or TRBV12-4 and TRBJ2-2; 7 bases match TRBD1. The CDR3 loop reads CASSPRDRPTGELFF. CDR3 in DNA: TGTGCCAGCAGTCCTAGGGACAGACCCACCGGGGAGCTGTTTTTT.